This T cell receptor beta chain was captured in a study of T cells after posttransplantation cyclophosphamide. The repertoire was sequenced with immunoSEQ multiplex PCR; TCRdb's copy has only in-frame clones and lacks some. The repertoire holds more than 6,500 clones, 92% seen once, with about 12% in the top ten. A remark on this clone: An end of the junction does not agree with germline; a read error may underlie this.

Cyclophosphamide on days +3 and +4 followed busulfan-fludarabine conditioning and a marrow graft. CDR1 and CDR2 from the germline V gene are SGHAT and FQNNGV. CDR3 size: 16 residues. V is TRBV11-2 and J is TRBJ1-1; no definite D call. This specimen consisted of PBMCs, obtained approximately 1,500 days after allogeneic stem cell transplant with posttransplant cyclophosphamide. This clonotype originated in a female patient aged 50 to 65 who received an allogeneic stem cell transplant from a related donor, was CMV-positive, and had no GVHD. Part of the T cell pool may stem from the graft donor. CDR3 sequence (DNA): TGTGCCAGCAGCAATTTGGGCTGGCGCCTGAAGACTGAAGCTTTCTTT. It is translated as CASSNLGWRLKTEAFF.